The 14 T cell receptor beta chains below all came from one sample that was sequenced in a study of T cells after yellow fever vaccination. TCRdb re-called the 5' RACE reads through MiXCR, storing one row per CDR3 protein. The sample consists of about 550,000 distinct CDR3 sequences, 19% of them appearing once. Here the sequenced sample was PBMCs, taken 15 days after the yellow fever booster vaccination. All receptors come from a man aged 25 to 40 who received the YFV17D yellow fever vaccine.

This chain links TRBV6-5 with TRBJ2-1; 7 nucleotides agree with TRBD2. The CDR3 length is 15 residues. The V and J ends lost 4 bases and 5 bases, in that order; junction bases with no gene match: 8. Germline CDR1 MNHEY, CDR2 SVGAGI. For the CDR3, the DNA is TGTGCCAGCAGTTCGCTCACTAGCGTACACAATGAGCAGTTCTTC. Translation: CASSSLTSVHNEQFF.

In this sample, this clonotype turned up a few times. The V and J genes are TRBV15 and TRBJ2-1; D gene uncertain. Per the germline V gene, CDR1 is LNHNV and CDR2 is YYDKDF (reference sequence). Trimming took 1 base from V and 6 from J, leaving 4 bases between them. The CDR3 loop spans 12 amino acids. CDR3 nucleotide sequence: TGTGCCACCAGCAGAGTGGCCAATGAGCAGTTCTTC. Translated, it gives CATSRVANEQFF. Full variable domain (missing parts from reference TRBV15 and TRBJ2-1): DAMVIQNPRYQVTQFGKPVTLSCSQTLNHNVMYWYQQKSSQAPKLLFHYYDKDFNNEADTPDNFQSRRPNTSFCFLDIRSPGLGDTAMYLCATSRVANEQFFGPGTRLTVL.

This clonotype was detected only a few times. The chain is built from TRBV6-5 and TRBJ2-7; 12 bases line up with TRBD2. The CDR3 consists of 17 residues. J was trimmed by 4 bases and V by 1 base; bases with no gene match: 8. Germline values: CDR1 MNHEY, CDR2 SVGAGI. The CDR3 is CASSYFNLGTSGYEQYF. CDR3 in DNA: TGTGCCAGCAGTTACTTTAATTTAGGGACTAGCGGGTACGAGCAGTACTTC.

The rearrangement uses TRBV18 and TRBJ2-7; D remains ambiguous. There are 14 residues in the CDR3. The V end was cut by 2 bases, the J end by 3 bases, with 11 bases between. Germline V CDR1 and CDR2: KGHSH, LQKENI. Written as DNA, the CDR3 is TGTGCCAGCTCACCAGAGGCACAACGCTACGAGCAGTACTTC. Residues: CASSPEAQRYEQYF.

V usage is TRBV21-1 and J usage is TRBJ2-2; the table names TRBD2, a call not compared with the DNA. TRBV21-1 is a pseudogene. The CDR3 is made up of 16 amino acids. CDR3 DNA: TGTGCCAGCAGCAGATTAGCGGGAGGATACATCGGGGAGCTGTTTTTT. This codes for CASSRLAGGYIGELFF.

The V call is TRBV9, the J call TRBJ2-7; D not resolved. The ends were cut back, 0 bases at V and 5 bases at J, with 9 bases in the middle. The CDR3 is 13 residues long. Germline V gene sequence: CDR1 SGDLS, CDR2 YYNGEE. CDR3 loop: CASSVGLGNEQYF. The DNA for the CDR3 is TGTGCCAGCAGCGTAGGATTAGGGAACGAGCAGTACTTC.

The chain uses TRBV29-1 and TRBJ2-7; 7 bases agree with TRBD1. The CDR3 totals 13 residues. The V segment lost 5 bases and the J segment 5 bases; nucleotides outside the gene matches: 9. Germline V gives CDR1 SQVTM, CDR2 ANQGSEA. In DNA form, the CDR3 reads TGCAGCGTTAGGACAGGACAAGGTGACGAGCAGTACTTC. The encoded protein is CSVRTGQGDEQYF.

The rearrangement links TRBV7-2 to TRBJ2-7; D may be TRBD1 (7 bases). This CDR3 comprises 16 residues. Germline V gene data show CDR1 as SGHTA and CDR2 as FQGNSA. Trimming shortened V by 5 bases and J by 2 bases, and 19 bases separated the two germline ends. CDR3 sequence reads: CASSQGGGLNPYEQYF. Written as DNA, the CDR3 is TGTGCCAGCAGCCAGGGGGGCGGGCTCAACCCCTACGAGCAGTACTTC.

This rearrangement joins TRBV20-1 to TRBJ2-5; 10 positions match TRBD1. The germline CDR1 and CDR2 sequences are DFQATT and SNEGSKA (reference sequence). V shed 6 bases, J shed 2 bases, and the junction held 9 bases outside the gene matches. This CDR3 comprises 15 residues. The CDR3 coding sequence is TGCAGTGCGAACCCGGGACAGGGGCATCAAGAGACCCAGTACTTC. Its translation: CSANPGQGHQETQYF.

This clonotype was seen more than once but under ten times. The rearrangement uses TRBV4-2 and TRBJ2-3, with TRBD2 matching over 15 bases. The CDR3 consists of 17 residues. CDR1 and CDR2 from the germline V gene are LGHNA and YNFKEQ. The V and J ends lost 5 bases and 3 bases, in that order; junction bases with no gene match: 6. The CDR3 DNA sequence: TGTGCCAGCAGCTATCGGACTAGCGGGAGGGAAACAGATACGCAGTATTTT. Its translation is CASSYRTSGRETDTQYF.

The chain recombines TRBV12-5 with TRBJ2-1, with TRBD2 matching over 7 bases. The J segment lost 6 bases and the V segment lost 2 bases, leaving 13 bases of the junction unmatched. The CDR3 length is 17 residues. Germline CDR1 reads LGHNT; CDR2 reads FRNRAP. For the CDR3, the DNA is TGTGCTAGTGGTTTGAACACCTTGGGCGGGAGTATCAATGAGCAGTTCTTC. It codes for CASGLNTLGGSINEQFF.

The V call is TRBV5-1, the J call TRBJ2-7; 9 bases are a match to TRBD1. The V gene's germline CDR1 is SGHRS and CDR2 YFSETQ. V lost 4 bases to trimming and J lost 4 bases; unmatched junction nucleotides: 6. The CDR3 runs 14 residues. Here the CDR3 reads CASSRDRDSYEQYF. CDR3 in DNA: TGCGCCAGCAGCCGGGACAGGGATTCGTACGAGCAGTACTTC.

For this clonotype: Possible read error: a much larger clone is one base away. The genes are TRBV27 and TRBJ2-1; D call uncertain. The CDR3 has 12 residues. Per germline, CDR1 MNHEY and CDR2 SMNVEV (reference sequence). For the CDR3, the DNA is TGTGCCAGCAGTCCCCGAAGCAATGAGCAGCTCTTC. This sequence encodes CASSPRSNEQLF.

This clonotype was picked up a small number of times. The chain employs TRBV5-4 and TRBJ1-2; TRBD1 might be the D (5 bases). V lost 4 bases to trimming and J lost 8 bases, with 15 bases between them. The CDR3 has 13 amino acids. Germline CDR1 and CDR2: SGHNT and YYREEE (reference sequence). Here the CDR3 DNA reads TGTGCCAGCAGCGGAACCAGGGAGGGCGGCTACACCTTC. Translated, it gives CASSGTREGGYTF.